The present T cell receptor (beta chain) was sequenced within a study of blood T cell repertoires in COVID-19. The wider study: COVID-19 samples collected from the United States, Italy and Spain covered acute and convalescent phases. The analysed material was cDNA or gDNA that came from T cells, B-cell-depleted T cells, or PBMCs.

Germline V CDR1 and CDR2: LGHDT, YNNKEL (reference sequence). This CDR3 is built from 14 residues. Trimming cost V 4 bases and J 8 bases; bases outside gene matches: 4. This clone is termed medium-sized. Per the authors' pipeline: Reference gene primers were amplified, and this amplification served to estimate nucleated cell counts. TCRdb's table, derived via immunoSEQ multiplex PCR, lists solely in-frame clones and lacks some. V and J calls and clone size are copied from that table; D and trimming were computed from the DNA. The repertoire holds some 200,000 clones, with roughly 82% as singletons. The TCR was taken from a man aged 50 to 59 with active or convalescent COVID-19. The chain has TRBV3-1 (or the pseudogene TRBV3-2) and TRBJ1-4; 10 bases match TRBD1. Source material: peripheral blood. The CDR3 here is CASSLWDRGEKLFF. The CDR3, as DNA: TGTGCCAGCAGCCTTTGGGACAGGGGAGAAAAACTGTTTTTT.